These T cell receptor beta chains were read from a single sample in a study of blood T cell repertoires in COVID-19. Sequenced by immunoSEQ multiplex PCR; TCRdb stores in-frame clones only, minus some. The sample lists around 250,000 clones, approximately 85% seen once, with 5.5% to 6.5% in the top ten. The sequencing input was peripheral blood. These receptors all stem from a woman at least 80 years old with COVID-19, enrolled during active disease. Both conserved end residues are part of each CDR3. Fields, in order: D gene, clone size, J gene, V gene, CDR3 protein, CDR3 DNA. The D gene is left open where the match is weak. Where a row states a size, it is once, few, many or the class of an expanded clone; other rows omit it.

>TRBD1|NA|TRBJ2-3|TRBV14
CASSIRGPSTDTQYF
TGTGCCAGCAGCATCAGGGGGCCGAGCACAGATACGCAGTATTTT
>NA|NA|TRBJ1-5|TRBV4-2
CASSRGEDSNQPQHF
TGTGCCAGCAGCCGCGGGGAGGATAGCAATCAGCCCCAGCATTTT
>NA|NA|TRBJ1-6|TRBV30
CAWSTRGSSGSPLHF
TGTGCCTGGAGTACCCGGGGAAGCTCCGGGTCACCCCTCCACTTT
>NA|few|TRBJ1-2|TRBV3-1/TRBV3-2
CASSHDLRGFGGYTF
TGTGCCAGCAGCCATGACCTCAGGGGATTCGGTGGCTACACCTTC
>NA|NA|TRBJ2-7|TRBV4-2
CASSQEGALGRYEQYF
TGTGCCAGCAGCCAAGAGGGGGCCCTGGGTCGATACGAGCAGTACTTC
>TRBD1|NA|TRBJ1-2|TRBV9
CASSRDRDYGYTF
TGTGCCAGCAGCCGGGACAGGGATTATGGCTACACCTTC
>TRBD2|NA|TRBJ2-4|TRBV6-5
CASASGGWDKNIQYF
TGTGCCAGCGCCAGCGGGGGCTGGGACAAAAACATTCAGTACTTC
>TRBD1|few|TRBJ1-1|TRBV4-1
CASSSTGGSSAEAFF
TGCGCCAGCAGCTCGACAGGGGGTAGTAGTGCTGAAGCTTTCTTT
>TRBD1|NA|TRBJ1-1|TRBV5-1
CASSAGTGLNTEAFF
TGCGCCAGCAGCGCTGGGACAGGGTTGAACACTGAAGCTTTCTTT
>NA|NA|TRBJ1-2|TRBV5-1
CASSLDFSGYTF
TGCGCCAGCAGCTTGGACTTTTCAGGCTACACCTTC
>NA|NA|TRBJ1-1|TRBV6-1
CASSEAGQAKGAFF
TGTGCCAGCAGTGAAGCGGGGCAGGCTAAGGGAGCTTTCTTT
>NA|NA|TRBJ1-1|TRBV5-6
CASSAKRRARDTEAFF
TGTGCCAGCAGCGCTAAACGCAGGGCGCGGGATACTGAAGCTTTCTTT
>TRBD1|NA|TRBJ1-2|TRBV2
CASSEGLGQGLNYGYTF
TGTGCCAGCAGTGAAGGTCTTGGACAGGGACTTAACTATGGCTACACCTTC
>TRBD1|once|TRBJ2-5|TRBV5-1
CASSLGQYQETQYF
TGCGCCAGCAGCCTGGGACAGTACCAAGAGACCCAGTACTTC
>TRBD1|many|TRBJ1-3|TRBV30
CAWIRDSFGNTIYF
TGTGCCTGGATCCGGGACAGTTTTGGAAACACCATATATTTT
>TRBD2|NA|TRBJ2-1|TRBV7-3
CASSLLAGTSYNEQFF
TGTGCCAGCAGCCTCCTAGCGGGTACTTCCTACAATGAGCAGTTCTTC
>NA|NA|TRBJ1-1|TRBV27
CASADRVSTEAFF
TGTGCCAGCGCTGACAGAGTAAGCACTGAAGCTTTCTTT
>NA|NA|TRBJ1-5|TRBV30
CAWSVPRTLRNQPQHF
TGTGCCTGGAGTGTACCCCGGACACTTAGAAATCAGCCCCAGCATTTT
>TRBD1|NA|TRBJ1-2|TRBV7-9
CASSERTGNGYTF
TGTGCCAGCAGCGAACGGACAGGGAATGGCTACACCTTC
>NA|NA|TRBJ1-1|TRBV5-4
CASSSDPGVAFF
TGTGCCAGCAGCTCCGACCCCGGGGTAGCTTTCTTT
>TRBD2|NA|TRBJ2-3|TRBV18
CASSPPSGGSSTDTQYF
TGTGCCAGCTCACCACCTAGCGGGGGCTCTAGCACAGATACGCAGTATTTT
>NA|NA|TRBJ1-2|TRBV3-1/TRBV3-2
CASSQVAQGLGSGYTF
TGTGCCAGCAGCCAAGTAGCCCAGGGGCTTGGATCTGGCTACACCTTC
>TRBD2|once|TRBJ2-5|TRBV24-1
CATSAPGGTSGGQETQYF
TGTGCCACCAGTGCCCCTGGGGGGACTAGCGGCGGTCAAGAGACCCAGTACTTC
>TRBD2|NA|TRBJ2-3|TRBV10-3
CAIGSGATDTQYF
TGTGCCATCGGAAGCGGGGCCACAGATACGCAGTATTTT
>NA|NA|TRBJ2-7|TRBV6-1
CASSEFGEDLSYEQYF
TGTGCCAGCAGTGAATTCGGGGAAGATTTATCGTACGAGCAGTACTTC
>TRBD1|once|TRBJ1-3|TRBV28
CASSLDRVSGNTIYF
TGTGCCAGCAGTTTGGACAGGGTCTCTGGAAACACCATATATTTT
>TRBD1|NA|TRBJ1-1|TRBV14
CASSFDRGTLNTEAFF
TGTGCCAGCAGCTTCGACAGGGGAACTTTGAACACTGAAGCTTTCTTT
>TRBD1|NA|TRBJ1-2|TRBV5-4
CASSSGQGSYGYTF
TGTGCCAGCAGCAGCGGACAGGGTAGCTATGGCTACACCTTC
>NA|NA|TRBJ2-2|TRBV5-1
CASSLDLTNTGELFF
TGCGCCAGCAGCTTGGATTTAACGAACACCGGGGAGCTGTTTTTT
>NA|NA|TRBJ1-2|TRBV6-1
CASSEIGVNNYGYTF
TGTGCCAGCAGTGAAATAGGGGTGAATAACTATGGCTACACCTTC
>NA|NA|TRBJ2-2|TRBV15
CATSRPGAGTGELFF
TGTGCCACCAGCAGACCCGGTGCCGGCACCGGGGAGCTGTTTTTT
>NA|NA|TRBJ1-4|TRBV18
CASSRGEGRRFF
TGTGCCAGCTCCCGGGGGGAAGGCCGACGGTTTTTT
>NA|NA|TRBJ1-6|TRBV21-1
CASSARQRVNSPLHF
TGTGCCAGCAGCGCGCGACAGAGAGTTAATTCACCCCTCCACTTT
>NA|NA|TRBJ1-1|TRBV18
CASSPVGQKNTEAFF
TGTGCCAGCTCACCAGTAGGACAAAAGAACACTGAAGCTTTCTTT
>TRBD1|NA|TRBJ1-4|TRBV7-9
CASSLQQGPNEKLFF
TGTGCCAGCAGCTTACAACAGGGGCCTAATGAAAAACTGTTTTTT
>NA|NA|TRBJ1-2|TRBV19
CASTNGQNYGYTF
TGTGCCAGCACCAACGGACAGAACTATGGCTACACCTTC
>NA|NA|TRBJ1-2|TRBV19
CASRQDLYGYTF
TGTGCCAGTAGACAGGATCTCTATGGCTACACCTTC
>NA|NA|TRBJ1-5|TRBV4-1
CASSQDGQPYNQPQHF
TGCGCCAGCAGCCAAGATGGGCAGCCTTACAATCAGCCCCAGCATTTT
>TRBD1|NA|TRBJ1-3|TRBV6-2/TRBV6-3
CASSYSSRGRPGNTIYF
TGTGCCAGCAGTTACTCGAGCAGGGGGCGACCTGGAAACACCATATATTTT
>TRBD1|NA|TRBJ2-7|TRBV12-3/TRBV12-4
CASSTNLRGRQYF
TGTGCCAGCAGTACCAATCTCAGGGGGCGGCAGTACTTC
>TRBD1|NA|TRBJ1-4|TRBV18
CASHGQGATNEKLFF
TGTGCCAGCCACGGACAGGGCGCAACTAATGAAAAACTGTTTTTT
>TRBD1|NA|TRBJ2-7|TRBV18
CASSQAGGYEQYF
TGTGCCAGCTCACAGGCAGGGGGCTACGAGCAGTACTTC
>NA|NA|TRBJ1-3|TRBV4-1
CASSQAAGIGNTIYF
TGCGCCAGCAGCCAAGCGGCGGGAATCGGAAACACCATATATTTT
>NA|NA|TRBJ1-4|TRBV5-6
CASSLVGAGEKLFF
TGTGCCAGCAGCTTGGTAGGGGCAGGAGAAAAACTGTTTTTT
>TRBD1|NA|TRBJ1-2|TRBV3-1/TRBV3-2
CASSQITGGAGGYTF
TGTGCCAGCAGCCAAATAACAGGGGGTGCTGGTGGCTACACCTTC
>TRBD1|NA|TRBJ1-5|TRBV19
CASSDQRGPQPQHF
TGTGCCAGTAGTGACCAAAGGGGGCCTCAGCCCCAGCATTTT
>TRBD1|NA|TRBJ1-5|TRBV7-2
CASSPSGQINQPQHF
TGTGCCAGCAGCCCGTCGGGACAGATAAATCAGCCCCAGCATTTT
>NA|NA|TRBJ2-7|TRBV7-8
CASGLHEQYF
TGTGCCAGCGGGCTCCACGAGCAGTACTTC